This record looks at one T cell receptor beta chain sequence and its context. What it recognizes is unknown. This sample was taken from a study of vaccination effects on CD4 cells after COVID-19. The CDR3 is 17 amino acids. The trim removed 1 base at V and 9 bases at J, leaving 14 bases unmatched. Looked up from germline, CDR1 is SGHVS and CDR2 is FNYEAQ. Before any sequencing was done, the ViraFEST assay used viral peptide pools to expand antigen-specific CD4+ T cells. Cultured cells yielded isolated CD4+ T cells after 10 days. The table came from immunoSEQ multiplex PCR; TCRdb's copy has only in-frame clones and leaves some out. The sample holds about 31,000 clones, around 70% seen once.

The clonotype originates from a human donor who received a COVID-19 vaccine. The chain combines TRBV7-6 with TRBJ2-1, with 8 bases lining up with TRBD2. Sequencing used CD4+ T cells from PBMCs cultured with HCoV-229E spike peptides, obtained before COVID-19 vaccination. This chain's CDR3 is CASSLVQRGGGSGEQFF. The CDR3 coding sequence is TGTGCCAGCAGCTTAGTGCAACGCGGCGGGGGGTCCGGTGAGCAGTTCTTC.